The clone carrying this T cell receptor (beta chain) was detected only once. Its specificity is not known. Method: immunoSEQ multiplex PCR; TCRdb's copy keeps in-frame clones and lacks some. The sample holds about 150,000 clones, approximately 92% seen once. The data belong to a study of T cell responses to AZD1222 COVID-19 vaccine. Study results and caveats: Repertoires in all cases were sampled only once the peak T cell response had passed. An increase in Spike-specific TCR breadth and depth was observed after two AZD1222 doses. Clonal diversity was possibly underestimated, and the donors were mostly white British, with more females.

Germline V gene data show CDR1 as MNHEY and CDR2 as SMNVEV (reference sequence). This CDR3 is built from 14 residues. V was cut by 6 bases and J by 2 bases, with 13 bases left in between. Material: peripheral blood, obtained 28 days after the second AZD1222 dose. The rearrangement links TRBV27 to TRBJ1-1; weak D call: TRBD1 (6 bases). The source is an adult who received the AZD1222 COVID-19 vaccine. In DNA, the CDR3 is TGTGCCAGCAGCAAACAGGGACTAAACACTGAAGCTTTCTTT. Residues: CASSKQGLNTEAFF.